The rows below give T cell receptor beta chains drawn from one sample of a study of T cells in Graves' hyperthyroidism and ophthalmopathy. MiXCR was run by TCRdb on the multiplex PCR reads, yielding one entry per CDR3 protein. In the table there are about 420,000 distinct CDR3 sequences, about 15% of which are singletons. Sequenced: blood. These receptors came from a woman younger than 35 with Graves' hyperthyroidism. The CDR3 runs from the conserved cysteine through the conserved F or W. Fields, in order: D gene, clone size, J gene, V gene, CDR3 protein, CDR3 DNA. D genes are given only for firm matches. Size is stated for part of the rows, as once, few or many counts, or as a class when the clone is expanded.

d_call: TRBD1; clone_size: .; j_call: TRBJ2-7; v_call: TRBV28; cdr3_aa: CASWGQNYEQYF; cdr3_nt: TGTGCCAGCTGGGGACAGAACTACGAGCAGTACTTC
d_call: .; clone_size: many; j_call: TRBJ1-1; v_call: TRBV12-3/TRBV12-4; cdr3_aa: CASYRDMNTEAFF; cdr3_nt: TGTGCCAGCTACAGGGACATGAACACTGAAGCTTTCTTT
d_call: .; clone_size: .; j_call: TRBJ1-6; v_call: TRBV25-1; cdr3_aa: CASRDSYNSPLHF; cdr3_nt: TGTGCCAGCAGGGACAGCTATAATTCACCCCTCCACTTT
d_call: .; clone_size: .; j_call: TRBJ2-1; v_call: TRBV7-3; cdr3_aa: CASSLSGTPYNEQFF; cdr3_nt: TGTGCCAGCAGCTTAAGCGGGACCCCCTACAATGAGCAGTTCTTC
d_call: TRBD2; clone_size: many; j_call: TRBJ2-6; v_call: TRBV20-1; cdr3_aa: CSAPRAGVGANVLTF; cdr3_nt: TGCAGTGCCCCCCGGGCGGGGGTCGGGGCCAACGTCCTGACTTTC
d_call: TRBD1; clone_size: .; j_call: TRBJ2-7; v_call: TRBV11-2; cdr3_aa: CASSLTGTGFYYEQYF; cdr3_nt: TGTGCCAGCAGCCTAACCGGGACAGGATTTTACTACGAGCAGTACTTC
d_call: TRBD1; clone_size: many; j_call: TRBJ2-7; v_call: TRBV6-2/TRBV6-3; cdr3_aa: CASSYHPTRGPYEQYF; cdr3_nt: TGTGCCAGCAGTTACCATCCGACCAGGGGGCCCTACGAGCAGTACTTC
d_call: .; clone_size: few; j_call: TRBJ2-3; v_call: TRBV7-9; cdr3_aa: CASTRLDVADTQYF; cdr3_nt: TGTGCCAGCACCCGGCTAGACGTTGCAGATACGCAGTATTTT
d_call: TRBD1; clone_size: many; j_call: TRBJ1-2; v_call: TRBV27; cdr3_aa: CASSLRGQGNGYTF; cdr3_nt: TGTGCCAGCAGTTTAAGGGGACAGGGTAACGGCTACACCTTC
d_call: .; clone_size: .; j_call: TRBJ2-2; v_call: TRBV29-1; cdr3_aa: CSVGVGRNTGELFF; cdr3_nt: TGCAGCGTGGGGGTGGGGAGGAACACCGGGGAGCTGTTTTTT
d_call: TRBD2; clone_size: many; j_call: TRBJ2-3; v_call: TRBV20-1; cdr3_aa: CSASGEPGGRGHTDTQYF; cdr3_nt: TGCAGTGCTAGTGGTGAACCGGGCGGGAGGGGTCACACAGATACGCAGTATTTT
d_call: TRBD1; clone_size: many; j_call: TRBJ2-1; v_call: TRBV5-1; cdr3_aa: CASSLVPDRGGNEQFF; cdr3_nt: TGCGCCAGCAGCTTGGTTCCGGACAGGGGGGGCAATGAGCAGTTCTTC
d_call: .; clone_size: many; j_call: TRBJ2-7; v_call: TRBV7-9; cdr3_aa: CASSRTSYEQYF; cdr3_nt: TGTGCCAGCAGCCGCACGTCCTACGAGCAGTACTTC
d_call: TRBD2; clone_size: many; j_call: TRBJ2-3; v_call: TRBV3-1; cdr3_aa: CASSERLAGYTDTQYF; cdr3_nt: TGTGCCAGCAGCGAAAGACTAGCGGGATACACAGATACGCAGTATTTT
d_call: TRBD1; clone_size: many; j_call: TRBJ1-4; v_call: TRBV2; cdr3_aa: CASWGTGGGGGEKLFF; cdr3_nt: TGTGCCAGCTGGGGGACAGGGGGCGGCGGAGGTGAAAAACTGTTTTTT
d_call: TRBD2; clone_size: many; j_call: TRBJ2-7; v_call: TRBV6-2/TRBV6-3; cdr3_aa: CASRPTSGVHEQYF; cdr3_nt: TGTGCCAGCAGACCGACTAGCGGGGTCCACGAGCAGTACTTC
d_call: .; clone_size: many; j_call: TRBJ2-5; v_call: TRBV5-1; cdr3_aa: CASSLGRGAQETQYF; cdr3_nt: TGCGCCAGCAGCTTGGGACGGGGAGCCCAAGAGACCCAGTACTTC
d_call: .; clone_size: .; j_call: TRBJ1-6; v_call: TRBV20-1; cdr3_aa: CSASGPSLGSPLHF; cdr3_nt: TGCAGTGCTAGCGGGCCATCGTTAGGTTCACCCCTCCACTTT
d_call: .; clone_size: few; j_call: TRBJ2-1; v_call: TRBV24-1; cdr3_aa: CATRGGSYNEQFF; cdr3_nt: TGTGCCACCCGTGGGGGCTCCTACAATGAGCAGTTCTTC
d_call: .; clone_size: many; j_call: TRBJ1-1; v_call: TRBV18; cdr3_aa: CASSRKQGTNTEAFF; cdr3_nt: TGTGCCAGCTCCCGCAAACAGGGTACGAACACTGAAGCTTTCTTT
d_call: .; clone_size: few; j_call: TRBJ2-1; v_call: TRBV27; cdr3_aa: CASSLMGAGPTYNEQFF; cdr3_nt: TGCGCCAGCAGTTTAATGGGGGCGGGACCGACCTACAATGAGCAGTTCTTC
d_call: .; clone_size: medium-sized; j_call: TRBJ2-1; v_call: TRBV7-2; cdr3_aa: CASSSGNEQFF; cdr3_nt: TGTGCCAGCAGCTCGGGGAATGAGCAGTTCTTC
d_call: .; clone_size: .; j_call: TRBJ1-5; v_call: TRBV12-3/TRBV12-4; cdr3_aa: CASTAQGFQLQHF; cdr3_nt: TGTGCCAGCACGGCACAAGGGTTTCAGCTCCAGCATTTT
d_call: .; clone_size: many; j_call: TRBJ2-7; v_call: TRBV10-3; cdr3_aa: CAISQGANEQYF; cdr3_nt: TGTGCCATTAGCCAGGGAGCGAACGAGCAGTACTTC
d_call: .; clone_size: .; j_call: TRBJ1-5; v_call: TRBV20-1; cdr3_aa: CSARGTGASNQPQHF; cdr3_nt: TGCAGTGCTAGAGGTACGGGGGCTAGCAATCAGCCCCAGCATTTT
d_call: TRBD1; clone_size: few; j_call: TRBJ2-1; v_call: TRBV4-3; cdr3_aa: CASSHTKSWDRATAQFF; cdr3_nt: TGCGCCAGCAGCCATACCAAATCTTGGGACAGGGCGACCGCGCAGTTCTTC
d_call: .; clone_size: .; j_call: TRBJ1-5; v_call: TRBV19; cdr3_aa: CASSILGGGNQPQHF; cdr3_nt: TGTGCCAGTAGTATACTTGGGGGTGGCAATCAGCCCCAGCATTTT
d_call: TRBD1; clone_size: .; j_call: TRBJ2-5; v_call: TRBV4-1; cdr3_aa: CASSQPGQGGETQYF; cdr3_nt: TGCGCCAGCAGCCAGCCGGGACAGGGAGGGGAGACCCAGTACTTC
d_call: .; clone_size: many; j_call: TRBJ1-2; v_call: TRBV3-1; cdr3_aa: CASSQGHSGYTF; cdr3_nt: TGTGCCAGCAGCCAGGGGCACAGCGGCTACACCTTC
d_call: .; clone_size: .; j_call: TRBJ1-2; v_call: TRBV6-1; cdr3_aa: CASTPGVSRGRANYGYTF; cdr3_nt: TGTGCCAGCACCCCGGGGGTGAGCAGGGGACGAGCAAACTATGGCTACACCTTC
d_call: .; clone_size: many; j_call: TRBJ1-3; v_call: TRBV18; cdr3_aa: CASSPLDGDSGNTIYF; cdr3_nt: TGTGCCAGCTCACCACTAGACGGGGATTCTGGAAACACCATATATTTT
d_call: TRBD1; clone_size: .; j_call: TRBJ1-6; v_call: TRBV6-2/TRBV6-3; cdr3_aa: CASRPHPGTGGEESPLHF; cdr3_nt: TGTGCCAGCAGACCACATCCCGGGACAGGGGGCGAAGAGTCACCCCTCCACTTT
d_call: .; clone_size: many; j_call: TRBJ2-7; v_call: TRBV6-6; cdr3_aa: CASSYNPELYEQYF; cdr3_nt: TGTGCCAGCAGTTACAACCCAGAACTCTACGAGCAGTACTTC
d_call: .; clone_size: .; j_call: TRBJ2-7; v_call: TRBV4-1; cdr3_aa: CASSQEGQGGVEQYF; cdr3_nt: TGCGCCAGCAGCCAAGAGGGTCAGGGTGGGGTCGAGCAGTACTTC
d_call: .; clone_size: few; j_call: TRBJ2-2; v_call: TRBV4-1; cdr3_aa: CASSQVSLNTGELFF; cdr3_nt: TGCGCCAGCAGCCAAGTTTCCCTTAACACCGGGGAGCTGTTTTTT
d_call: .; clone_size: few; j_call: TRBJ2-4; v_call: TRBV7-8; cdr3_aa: CASSSTLPGQKNIQYF; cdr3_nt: TGTGCCAGCAGCTCAACATTACCGGGGCAGAAAAACATTCAGTACTTC
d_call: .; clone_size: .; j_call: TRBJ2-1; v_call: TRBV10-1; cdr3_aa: CASSESPGIRNEQFF; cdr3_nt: TGCGCCAGCAGTGAGTCCCCGGGCATCCGAAATGAGCAGTTCTTC
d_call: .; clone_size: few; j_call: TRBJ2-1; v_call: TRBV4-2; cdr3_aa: CASSPLANTYNEQFF; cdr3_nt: TGTGCCAGCAGCCCTCTAGCGAATACCTACAATGAGCAGTTCTTC
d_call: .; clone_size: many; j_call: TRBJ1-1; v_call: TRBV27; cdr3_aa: CASSLSRVGGTEAFF; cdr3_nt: TGTGCCAGCAGTTTATCGAGGGTCGGCGGCACTGAAGCTTTCTTT
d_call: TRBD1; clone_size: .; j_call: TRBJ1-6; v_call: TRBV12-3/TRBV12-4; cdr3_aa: CASSSGQGYSPLHF; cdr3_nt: TGTGCCAGCAGCTCCGGACAGGGATATTCACCCCTCCACTTT
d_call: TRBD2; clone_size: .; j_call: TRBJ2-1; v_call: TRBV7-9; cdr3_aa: CASSLEGPGGRFF; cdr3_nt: TGTGCCAGCAGCTTGGAGGGACCGGGGGGGCGGTTCTTC
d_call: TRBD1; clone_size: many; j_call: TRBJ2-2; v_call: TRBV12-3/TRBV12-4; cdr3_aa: CASSLGTGPNTGELFF; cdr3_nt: TGTGCCAGCAGTCTAGGGACAGGGCCGAACACCGGGGAGCTGTTTTTT
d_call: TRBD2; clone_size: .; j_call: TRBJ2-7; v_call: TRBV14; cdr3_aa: CASSQRTSGVREQYF; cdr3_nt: TGTGCCAGCAGCCAACGGACTAGCGGGGTGAGGGAGCAGTACTTC
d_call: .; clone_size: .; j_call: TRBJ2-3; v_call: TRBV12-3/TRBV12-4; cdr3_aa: CASRTGGDTQYF; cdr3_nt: TGTGCCAGCAGGACCGGGGGTGATACGCAGTATTTT
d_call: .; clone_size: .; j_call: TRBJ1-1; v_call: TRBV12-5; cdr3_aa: CAGGYLGGAGEAFF; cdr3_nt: TGTGCTGGTGGTTACCTGGGGGGGGCCGGGGAGGCTTTCTTT
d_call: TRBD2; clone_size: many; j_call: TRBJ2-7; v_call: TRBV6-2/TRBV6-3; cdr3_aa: CASTTSGGYEQYF; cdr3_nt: TGTGCCAGCACGACTAGCGGGGGTTACGAGCAGTACTTC
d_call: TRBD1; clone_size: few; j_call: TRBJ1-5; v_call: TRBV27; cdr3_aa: CASRRTGGYQPQHF; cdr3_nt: TGTGCCAGCAGGCGTACAGGGGGCTATCAGCCCCAGCATTTT
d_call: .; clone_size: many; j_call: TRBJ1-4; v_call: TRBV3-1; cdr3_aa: CASSLRTATNEKLFF; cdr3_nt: TGTGCCAGCAGCCTTCGGACGGCAACTAATGAAAAACTGTTTTTT
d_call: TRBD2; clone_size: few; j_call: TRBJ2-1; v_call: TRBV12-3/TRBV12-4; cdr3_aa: CASTGGGLAGKGSYNEQFF; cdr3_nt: TGTGCCAGCACGGGGGGGGGACTAGCGGGAAAGGGGTCCTACAATGAGCAGTTCTTC
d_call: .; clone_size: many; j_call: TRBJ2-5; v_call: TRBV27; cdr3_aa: CASSPQDLIQETQYF; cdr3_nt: TGTGCCAGCAGTCCGCAAGACCTTATACAAGAGACCCAGTACTTC
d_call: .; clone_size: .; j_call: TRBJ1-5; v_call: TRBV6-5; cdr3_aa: CASSYRSDQPQHF; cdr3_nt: TGTGCCAGCAGTTACCGTTCTGATCAGCCCCAGCATTTT
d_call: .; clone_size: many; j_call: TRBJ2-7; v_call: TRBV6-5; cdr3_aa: CASSYSSRGTYEQYF; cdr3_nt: TGTGCCAGCAGTTACTCCTCACGAGGGACCTACGAGCAGTACTTC
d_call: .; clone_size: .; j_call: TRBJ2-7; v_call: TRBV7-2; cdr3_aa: CASSRGWEQYF; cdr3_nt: TGTGCCAGCAGCCGCGGTTGGGAGCAGTACTTC
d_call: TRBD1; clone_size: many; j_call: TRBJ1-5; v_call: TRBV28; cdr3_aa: CASNPRTGFRQPQHF; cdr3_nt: TGTGCCAGCAACCCCAGGACAGGGTTCCGTCAGCCCCAGCATTTT
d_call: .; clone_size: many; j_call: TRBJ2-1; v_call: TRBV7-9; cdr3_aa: CASSVKYFFRWRRTSGEQFF; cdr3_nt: TGTGCCAGCAGCGTAAAGTATTTTTTTCGCTGGAGGAGAACGTCGGGTGAGCAGTTCTTC
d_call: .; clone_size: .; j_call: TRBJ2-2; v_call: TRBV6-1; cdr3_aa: CASRETSGELFF; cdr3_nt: TGTGCCAGCAGGGAAACAAGTGGGGAGCTGTTTTTT
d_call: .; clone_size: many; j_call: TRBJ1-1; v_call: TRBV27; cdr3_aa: CASRFNMGGREAFF; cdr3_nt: TGTGCCAGCAGATTTAACATGGGGGGCAGGGAAGCTTTCTTT
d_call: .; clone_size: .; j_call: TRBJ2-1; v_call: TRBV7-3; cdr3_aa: CASSSQTSSYNEQFF; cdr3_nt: TGTGCTAGCAGCTCGCAGACTAGCTCCTACAATGAGCAGTTCTTC
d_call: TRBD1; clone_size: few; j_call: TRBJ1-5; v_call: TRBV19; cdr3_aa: CASTEGQVNQPQHF; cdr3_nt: TGTGCCAGTACCGAGGGACAGGTTAATCAGCCCCAGCATTTT
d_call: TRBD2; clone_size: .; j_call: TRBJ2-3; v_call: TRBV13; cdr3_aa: CASSLRVGGEDTQYF; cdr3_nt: TGTGCCAGCAGCTTACGGGTCGGGGGGGAAGATACGCAGTATTTT